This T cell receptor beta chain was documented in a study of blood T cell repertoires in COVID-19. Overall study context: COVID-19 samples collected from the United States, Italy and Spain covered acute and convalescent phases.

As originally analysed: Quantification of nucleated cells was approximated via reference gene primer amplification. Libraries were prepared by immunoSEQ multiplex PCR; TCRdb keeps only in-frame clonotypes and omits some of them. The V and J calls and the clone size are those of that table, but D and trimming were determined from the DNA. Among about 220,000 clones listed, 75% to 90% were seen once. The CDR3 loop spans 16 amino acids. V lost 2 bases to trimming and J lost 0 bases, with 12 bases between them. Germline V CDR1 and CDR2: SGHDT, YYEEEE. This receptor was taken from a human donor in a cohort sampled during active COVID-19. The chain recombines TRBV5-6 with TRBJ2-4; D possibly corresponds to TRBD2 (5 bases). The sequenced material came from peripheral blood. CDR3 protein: CASSLWRVEAKNIQYF. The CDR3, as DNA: TGTGCCAGCAGCTTATGGCGGGTTGAAGCCAAAAACATTCAGTACTTC.